These T cell receptor beta chains were read from a single sample in a study of blood T cell repertoires in COVID-19. Clones were read by immunoSEQ multiplex PCR, and TCRdb kept only the in-frame ones, dropping some. The data hold roughly 190,000 clones, with about nine tenths observed a single time. The sequenced material came from peripheral blood. These receptor sequences come from a man between 65 and 85 years old with acute or convalescent COVID-19. Each CDR3 is given with its conserved first and last residue. The order of the fields is CDR3 length, J gene, D gene, V gene, clone size, CDR3 DNA, CDR3 protein. D genes are given only for firm matches. The size of a clone is reported for some rows only, either as once, few or many, or as a class for expanded clones.

11 | TRBJ2-1 | - | TRBV25-1 | - | TGTGCCAGCAGTGGAGGCGATGAGCAGTTCTTC | CASSGGDEQFF
13 | TRBJ1-2 | - | TRBV12-3/TRBV12-4 | - | TGTGCCAGCAGCGAACAGGGCCCCTATGGCTACACCTTC | CASSEQGPYGYTF
14 | TRBJ2-7 | - | TRBV5-1 | - | TGCGCCAGCAGCTTGGGCCAGGGGGGTGACGAGCAGTACTTC | CASSLGQGGDEQYF
14 | TRBJ2-2 | - | TRBV6-2/TRBV6-3 | - | TGTGCCAGCAGTCGGCGGGGAAACACCGGGGAGCTGTTTTTT | CASSRRGNTGELFF
15 | TRBJ2-1 | - | TRBV10-3 | - | TGTGCCATCAGTGAGTCGGTTGGTAGAGACAATGAGCAGTTCTTC | CAISESVGRDNEQFF
15 | TRBJ2-7 | TRBD2 | TRBV5-6 | - | TGTGCCAGCAGTGCGGCGACTAGCGGTTCCTACGAGCAGTACTTC | CASSAATSGSYEQYF
19 | TRBJ2-1 | - | TRBV10-2 | - | TGCGCCAGCAGAGGGGGCAGAGCGGGGGTTACGAGCTCCTACAATGAGCAGTTCTTC | CASRGGRAGVTSSYNEQFF
15 | TRBJ2-1 | - | TRBV6-5 | - | TGTGCCAGCAGTTTCGACAGGCGCTCCTACAATGAGCAGTTCTTC | CASSFDRRSYNEQFF
15 | TRBJ2-7 | - | TRBV4-3 | once | TGCGCCAGCAGCCTTCACGAGGAGACTACCTACGAGCAGTACTTC | CASSLHEETTYEQYF
17 | TRBJ2-7 | - | TRBV27 | - | TGTGCCAGCAGACGAGTCCCCTCCCAGGGGTACCCCTACGAGCAGTACTTC | CASRRVPSQGYPYEQYF
16 | TRBJ2-1 | - | TRBV4-2 | - | TGTGCCAGCAGCCAAGGTCAGGGAATTTTTAGGAATGAGCAGTTCTTC | CASSQGQGIFRNEQFF
13 | TRBJ2-1 | TRBD2 | TRBV7-9 | - | TGTGCCAGCAGCCCCCTAGCGGGAGATGAGCAGTTCTTC | CASSPLAGDEQFF
14 | TRBJ2-1 | TRBD2 | TRBV5-1 | - | TGCGCCAGCAAAGGTAGCGGGCCTTACAATGAGCAGTTCTTC | CASKGSGPYNEQFF
15 | TRBJ2-3 | - | TRBV5-8 | - | TGTGCCAGCAGCTTGGCCAGGGTCGGAACAGATACGCAGTATTTT | CASSLARVGTDTQYF
13 | TRBJ1-2 | TRBD1 | TRBV6-5 | - | TGTGCCAGCAGAAGGACAGGGGAAGGAGGCTACACCTTC | CASRRTGEGGYTF
11 | TRBJ1-2 | - | TRBV3-1/TRBV3-2 | - | TGTGCCAGCAGCCAGCGGGATGGCTACACCTTC | CASSQRDGYTF
13 | TRBJ2-3 | TRBD2 | TRBV28 | - | TGTGCCAGCAGCTGGGACTACAGAGATACGCAGTATTTT | CASSWDYRDTQYF
13 | TRBJ2-3 | TRBD1 | TRBV6-2/TRBV6-3 | - | TGTGCCAGCAGCGGACAGGGAACAGATACGCAGTATTTT | CASSGQGTDTQYF
14 | TRBJ2-7 | TRBD1 | TRBV6-6 | - | TGTGCCAGCAGGAGGGACAGGTCTATTCAGGAGCAGTACTTC | CASRRDRSIQEQYF
15 | TRBJ2-5 | - | TRBV7-9 | - | TGTGCCAGCAGTTTCGCGGGAACAGCGGGAGAGACCCAGTACTTC | CASSFAGTAGETQYF
15 | TRBJ2-1 | TRBD2 | TRBV13 | - | TGTGCCAGCAGCACCCGGACTAGCGGGAGTTATGAGCAGTTCTTC | CASSTRTSGSYEQFF
11 | TRBJ2-5 | - | TRBV6-5 | once | TGTGCCAGCATCAACGGGGAGACCCAGTACTTC | CASINGETQYF
14 | TRBJ2-3 | - | TRBV5-1 | - | TGCGCCAGCAGCTACTCGGGTCGTACAGATACGCAGTATTTT | CASSYSGRTDTQYF
14 | TRBJ1-2 | TRBD1 | TRBV7-9 | - | TGTGCCAGCAGCTTCGGACAGGGGGCTTATGGCTACACCTTC | CASSFGQGAYGYTF
13 | TRBJ2-1 | - | TRBV5-4 | - | TGTGCCAGCAGCGATCGCCCTGCGGGAGAGCAGTTCTTC | CASSDRPAGEQFF
14 | TRBJ1-1 | - | TRBV6-5 | - | TGTGCCAGCAGTTACTCGCTTTTGGGGAGTGAAGCTTTCTTT | CASSYSLLGSEAFF
16 | TRBJ2-1 | - | TRBV5-1 | - | TGCGCCAGCAGCTTGGAAGGGGTAGTGACCTACAATGAGCAGTTCTTC | CASSLEGVVTYNEQFF
14 | TRBJ1-2 | TRBD1 | TRBV5-1 | - | TGCGCCAGCAGCTCACAAGGACAGGGGCATGGCTACACCTTC | CASSSQGQGHGYTF
16 | TRBJ2-1 | - | TRBV18 | - | TGTGCCAGCTCCCCTACGGGGGATATTGCCTACAATGAGCAGTTCTTC | CASSPTGDIAYNEQFF
13 | TRBJ1-1 | - | TRBV29-1 | - | TGCAGCGTTGAGCTACGTCTGAACACTGAAGCTTTCTTT | CSVELRLNTEAFF
15 | TRBJ2-2 | TRBD1 | TRBV9 | - | TGTGCCAGCAGCGTCAGGGACAGGAACACCGGGGAGCTGTTTTTT | CASSVRDRNTGELFF
14 | TRBJ2-1 | TRBD2 | TRBV3-1/TRBV3-2 | - | TGTGCCAGCCGGCCTAGCGGGAGAGACCCTGAGCAGTTCTTC | CASRPSGRDPEQFF
13 | TRBJ2-2 | - | TRBV21-1 | once | TGTGCCAGCAGCACTGGGCGCACCGGGGAGCTGTTTTTT | CASSTGRTGELFF
17 | TRBJ2-2 | TRBD1 | TRBV27 | - | TGTGCCAGCAGTCGAACAGGGGGCGGTGATTACACCGGGGAGCTGTTTTTT | CASSRTGGGDYTGELFF
14 | TRBJ2-1 | - | TRBV7-3 | - | TGTGCCAGCAGCTCCACGGGGAGTTACAATGAGCAGTTCTTC | CASSSTGSYNEQFF
14 | TRBJ2-3 | TRBD1 | TRBV28 | - | TGTGCCAGCAGTTTATCAGGGGGCCAAGATACGCAGTATTTT | CASSLSGGQDTQYF
14 | TRBJ2-3 | TRBD2 | TRBV7-9 | - | TGTGCCAGCCCGGGGGGGCGCGAAACAGATACGCAGTATTTT | CASPGGRETDTQYF
14 | TRBJ2-1 | TRBD2 | TRBV11-3 | - | TGTGCCAGCAGCTCCGGGACTAACTACAATGAGCAGTTCTTC | CASSSGTNYNEQFF
14 | TRBJ2-3 | TRBD2 | TRBV24-1 | once | TGTGCCACCGGGCCGGGAGGGGGCACAGATACGCAGTATTTT | CATGPGGGTDTQYF
13 | TRBJ1-2 | - | TRBV7-2 | once | TGTGCCAGCAGCTTAGGGGGGACACGCGGCTACACCTTC | CASSLGGTRGYTF
17 | TRBJ2-2 | TRBD2 | TRBV4-3 | - | TGCGCCAGCAGCCAAGATTGGGCGGGGGGCCACACCGGGGAGCTGTTTTTT | CASSQDWAGGHTGELFF
15 | TRBJ2-7 | TRBD1 | TRBV19 | - | TGTGCCAGTACCTCGGGGACAGGGGGCCATTACGAGCAGTACTTC | CASTSGTGGHYEQYF
15 | TRBJ2-5 | TRBD1 | TRBV5-1 | - | TGCGCCAGCAGCCCGGGGACAGGGGGTTGGGAGACCCAGTACTTC | CASSPGTGGWETQYF
14 | TRBJ2-3 | TRBD1 | TRBV9 | - | TGTGCCAGCAGCCTGGGACAGCCCACAGATACGCAGTATTTT | CASSLGQPTDTQYF
15 | TRBJ1-5 | - | TRBV7-2 | - | TGTGCCAGCAGCCCCTCCGGCGGGGGTTATCAGCCCCAGCATTTT | CASSPSGGGYQPQHF
13 | TRBJ1-2 | TRBD1 | TRBV24-1 | - | TGTGCCACCAGTGACCGACAGGGACGGGGCTACACCTTC | CATSDRQGRGYTF
15 | TRBJ2-2 | - | TRBV5-5 | once | TGTGCCAGCAAGACCCTAGCGTCGAACACCGGGGAGCTGTTTTTT | CASKTLASNTGELFF
18 | TRBJ1-3 | - | TRBV18 | - | TGTGCCAGCTCACCACCAGAGACAGGCCTCCTCTCTGGAAACACCATATATTTT | CASSPPETGLLSGNTIYF
12 | TRBJ2-2 | - | TRBV15 | - | TGTGCCACCAGCAGAGTGGCAGGGGAGCTGTTTTTT | CATSRVAGELFF
15 | TRBJ2-1 | TRBD2 | TRBV3-1/TRBV3-2 | once | TGTGCCAGCAGCCAAAGGGGACTAGACTACAATGAGCAGTTCTTC | CASSQRGLDYNEQFF
14 | TRBJ1-5 | TRBD1 | TRBV6-5 | - | TGTGCCAGCAGTTGGGGACAGGGGGCGCAGCCCCAGCATTTT | CASSWGQGAQPQHF
15 | TRBJ2-1 | - | TRBV3-1/TRBV3-2 | - | TGTGCCAGCAGTGACCTAGGAACTACATACAATGAGCAGTTCTTC | CASSDLGTTYNEQFF
14 | TRBJ2-7 | TRBD1 | TRBV9 | - | TGTGCCAGCACCCCGGGACAGGTATCCTACGAGCAGTACTTC | CASTPGQVSYEQYF